This T cell receptor beta chain is drawn from a study of shared clonotypes between healthy human individuals. Study-wide findings and caveats: Naive CD4 clonotypes were shared across several donors at around 5%.

To note about this clone: The antigen remains undetermined.

CDR1 and CDR2 from the germline V gene are LNHNV and YYDKDF (reference sequence). Trimming took 5 bases from V and 5 from J, leaving 13 bases between them. This CDR3 is built from 14 residues. Study processing details: Junction-only sequences without quality scores came from ImmunoSEQ, so filtering differed. This table comes from immunoSEQ multiplex PCR, and its TCRdb copy is limited to in-frame clones, with some not included. V and J calls and clone size are copied from that table; D and trimming were computed from the DNA. The table records roughly 2.2 million clones, 92% of them present only once.

The gene calls are TRBV15 and TRBJ2-1; D might be TRBD1 (6 bases). Sequencing used naive CD4+ T cells from PBMCs. Subset here: CD45RA+ positively selected. This sequence was found in a man between 18 and 29 years old in good health. Some clones in this sample may be carry-over from other donors' samples. The CDR3 nucleotides read TGTGCCACCAGCTACCGGGACATAAACAATGAGCAGTTCTTC. Translation: CATSYRDINNEQFF.